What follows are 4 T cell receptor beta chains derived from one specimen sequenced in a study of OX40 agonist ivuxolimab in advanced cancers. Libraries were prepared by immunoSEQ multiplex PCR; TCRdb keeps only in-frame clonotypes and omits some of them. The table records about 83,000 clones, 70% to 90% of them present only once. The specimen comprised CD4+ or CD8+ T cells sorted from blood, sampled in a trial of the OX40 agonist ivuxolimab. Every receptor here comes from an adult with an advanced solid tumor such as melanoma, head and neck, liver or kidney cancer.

The CDR3 region is CASSLAYSGSHEQYF. The CDR3 nucleotides read TGTGCCAGCAGCTTGGCCTATAGCGGGAGCCACGAGCAGTACTTC. This chain joins TRBV5-4 and TRBJ2-7; 9 nucleotides align to TRBD2. The CDR3 has 15 amino acids. With 0 bases clipped from V and 5 bases from J, the junction kept 6 bases outside the gene matches. Germline CDR1 SGHNT, CDR2 YYREEE (reference sequence).

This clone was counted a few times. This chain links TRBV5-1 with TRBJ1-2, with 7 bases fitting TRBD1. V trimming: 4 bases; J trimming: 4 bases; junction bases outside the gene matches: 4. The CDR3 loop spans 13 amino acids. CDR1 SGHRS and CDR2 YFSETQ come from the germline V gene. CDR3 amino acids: CASSRGGGYGYTF. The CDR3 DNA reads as TGCGCCAGCAGCCGAGGGGGCGGCTATGGCTACACCTTC.

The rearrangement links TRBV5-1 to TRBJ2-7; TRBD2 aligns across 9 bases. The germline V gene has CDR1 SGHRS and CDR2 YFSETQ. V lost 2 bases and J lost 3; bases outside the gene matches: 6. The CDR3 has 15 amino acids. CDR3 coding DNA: TGCGCCAGCAGCTTAGCGGGGGGAAAAAGCTACGAGCAGTACTTC. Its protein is CASSLAGGKSYEQYF.

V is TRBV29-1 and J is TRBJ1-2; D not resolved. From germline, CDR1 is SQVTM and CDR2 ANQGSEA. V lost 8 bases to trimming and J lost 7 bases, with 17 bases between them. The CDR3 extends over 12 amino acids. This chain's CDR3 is CSTRASSGGYTF. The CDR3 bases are TGCAGCACCCGAGCGAGTTCTGGTGGCTACACCTTC.